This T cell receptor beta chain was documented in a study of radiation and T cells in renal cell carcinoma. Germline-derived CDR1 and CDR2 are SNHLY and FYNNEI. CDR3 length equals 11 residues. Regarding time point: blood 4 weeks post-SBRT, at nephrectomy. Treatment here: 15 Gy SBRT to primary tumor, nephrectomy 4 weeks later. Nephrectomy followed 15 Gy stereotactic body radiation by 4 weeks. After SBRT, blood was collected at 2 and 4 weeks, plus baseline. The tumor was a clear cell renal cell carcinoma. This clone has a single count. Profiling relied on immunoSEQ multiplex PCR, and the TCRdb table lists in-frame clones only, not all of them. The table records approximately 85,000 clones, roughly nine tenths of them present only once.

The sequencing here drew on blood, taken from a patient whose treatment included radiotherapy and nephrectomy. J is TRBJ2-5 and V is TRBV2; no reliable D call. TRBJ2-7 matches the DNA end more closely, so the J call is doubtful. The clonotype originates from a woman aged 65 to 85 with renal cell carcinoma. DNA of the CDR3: TGTGCCAGCAGTAGGTCCTACGAGCAGTACTTC. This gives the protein CASSRSYEQYF.